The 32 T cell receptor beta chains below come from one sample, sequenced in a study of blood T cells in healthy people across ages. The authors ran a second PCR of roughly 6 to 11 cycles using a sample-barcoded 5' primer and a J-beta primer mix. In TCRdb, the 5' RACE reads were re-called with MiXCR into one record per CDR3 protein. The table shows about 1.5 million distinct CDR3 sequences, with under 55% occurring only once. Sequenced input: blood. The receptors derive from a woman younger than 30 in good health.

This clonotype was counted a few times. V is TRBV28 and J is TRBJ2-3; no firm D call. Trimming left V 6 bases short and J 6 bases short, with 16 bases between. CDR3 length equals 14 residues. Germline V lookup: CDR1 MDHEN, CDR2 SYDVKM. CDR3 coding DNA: TGTGCCAGCAGATACACAGTAGCCGGCGATACGCAGTATTTT. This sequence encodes CASRYTVAGDTQYF.

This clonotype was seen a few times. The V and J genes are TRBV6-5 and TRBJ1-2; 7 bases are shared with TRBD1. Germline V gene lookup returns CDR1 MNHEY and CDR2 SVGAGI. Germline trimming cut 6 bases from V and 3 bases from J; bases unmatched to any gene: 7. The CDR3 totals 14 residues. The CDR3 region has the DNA TGTGCCAGCAGACCGTCCGACAGGGACTATGGCTACACCTTC. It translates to CASRPSDRDYGYTF.

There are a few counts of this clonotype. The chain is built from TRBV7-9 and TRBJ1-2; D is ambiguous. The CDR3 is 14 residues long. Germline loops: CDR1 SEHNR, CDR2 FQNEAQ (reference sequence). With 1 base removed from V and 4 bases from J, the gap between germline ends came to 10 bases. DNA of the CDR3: TGTGCCAGCAGCTTAGTTCAGCTGATCTATGGCTACACCTTC. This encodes CASSLVQLIYGYTF.

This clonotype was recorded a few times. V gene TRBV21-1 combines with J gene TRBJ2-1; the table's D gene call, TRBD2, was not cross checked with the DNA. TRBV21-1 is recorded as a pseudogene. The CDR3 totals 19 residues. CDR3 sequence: CASRSPGVEGLFEFNEQFF. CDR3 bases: TGTGCCAGCAGATCACCGGGAGTAGAAGGCCTTTTTGAGTTCAATGAGCAGTTCTTC.

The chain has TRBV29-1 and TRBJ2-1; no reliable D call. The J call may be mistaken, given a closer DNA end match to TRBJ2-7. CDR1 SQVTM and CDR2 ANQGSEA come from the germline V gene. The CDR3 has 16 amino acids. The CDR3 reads CSAPHGSNYGYNEQYF. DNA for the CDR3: TGCAGCGCTCCCCATGGAAGTAACTACGGATACAATGAGCAGTACTTC.

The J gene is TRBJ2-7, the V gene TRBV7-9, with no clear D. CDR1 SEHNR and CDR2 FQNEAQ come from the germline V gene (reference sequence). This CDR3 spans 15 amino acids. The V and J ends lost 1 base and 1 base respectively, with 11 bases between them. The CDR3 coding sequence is TGTGCCAGCAGCTTAGAGGGAAGGGCATCCTACGAGCAGTACTTC. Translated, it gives CASSLEGRASYEQYF. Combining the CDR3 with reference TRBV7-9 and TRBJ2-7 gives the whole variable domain DTGVSQNPRHKITKRGQNVTFRCDPISEHNRLYWYRQTLGQGPEFLTYFQNEAQLEKSRLLSDRFSAERPKGSFSTLEIQRTEQGDSAMYLCASSLEGRASYEQYFGPGTRLTVT.

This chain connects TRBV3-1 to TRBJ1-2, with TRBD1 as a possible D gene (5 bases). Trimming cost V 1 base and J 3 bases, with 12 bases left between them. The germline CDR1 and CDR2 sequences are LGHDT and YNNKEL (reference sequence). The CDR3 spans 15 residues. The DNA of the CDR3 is TGTGCCAGCAGCCAAGGGGGGGAGTTAGACTATGGCTACACCTTC. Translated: CASSQGGELDYGYTF.

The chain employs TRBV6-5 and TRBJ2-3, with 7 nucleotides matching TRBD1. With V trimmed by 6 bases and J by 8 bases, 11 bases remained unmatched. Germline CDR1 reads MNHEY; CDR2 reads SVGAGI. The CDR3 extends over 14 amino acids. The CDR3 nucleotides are TGTGCCAGCAGACCCGACAGGGCAGTGGGTACGCAGTATTTT. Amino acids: CASRPDRAVGTQYF.

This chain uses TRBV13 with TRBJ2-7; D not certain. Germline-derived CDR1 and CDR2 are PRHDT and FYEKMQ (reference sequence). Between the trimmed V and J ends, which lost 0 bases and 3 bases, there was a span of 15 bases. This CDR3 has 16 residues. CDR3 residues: CASSLGPSHHIYEQYF. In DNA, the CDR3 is TGTGCCAGCAGCTTAGGCCCGAGCCACCATATCTACGAGCAGTACTTC.

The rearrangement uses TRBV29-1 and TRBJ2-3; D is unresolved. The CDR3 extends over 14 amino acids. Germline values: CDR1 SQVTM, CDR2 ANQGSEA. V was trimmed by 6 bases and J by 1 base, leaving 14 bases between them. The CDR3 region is CSVRTPLGTDTQYF. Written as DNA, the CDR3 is TGCAGCGTGAGAACACCACTTGGCACAGATACGCAGTATTTT.

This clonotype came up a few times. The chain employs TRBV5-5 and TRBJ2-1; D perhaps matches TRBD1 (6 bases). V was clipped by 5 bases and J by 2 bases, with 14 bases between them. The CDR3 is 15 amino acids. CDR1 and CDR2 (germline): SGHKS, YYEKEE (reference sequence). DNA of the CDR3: TGTGCCAGCAGTACCGGGGACACGACCTACAATGAGCAGTTCTTC. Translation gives CASSTGDTTYNEQFF.

This CDR3 reads CATSDSGTGANEQFF. DNA for the CDR3: TGTGCCACCAGTGATTCCGGGACAGGGGCCAATGAGCAGTTCTTC. The chain employs TRBV24-1 and TRBJ2-1; 10 bases fit TRBD1. The CDR3 has 15 residues. The V gene's germline CDR1 is KGHDR and CDR2 SFDVKD. After removal of 2 bases from V and 6 bases from J, the junction contained 3 bases not matched to a gene.

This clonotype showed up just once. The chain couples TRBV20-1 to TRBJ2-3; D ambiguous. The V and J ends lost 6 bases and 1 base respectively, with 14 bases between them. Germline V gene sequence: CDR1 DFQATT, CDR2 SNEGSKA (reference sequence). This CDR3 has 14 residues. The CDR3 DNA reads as TGCAGTGCCTGGACGATCCTCCGCACAGATACGCAGTATTTT. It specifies CSAWTILRTDTQYF.

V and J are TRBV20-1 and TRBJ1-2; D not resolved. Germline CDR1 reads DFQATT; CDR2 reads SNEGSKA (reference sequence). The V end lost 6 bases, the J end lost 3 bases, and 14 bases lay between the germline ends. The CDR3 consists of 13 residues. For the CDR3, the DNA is TGCAGTGCCAGGCCCCCAGGTCACTATGGCTACACCTTC. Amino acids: CSARPPGHYGYTF.

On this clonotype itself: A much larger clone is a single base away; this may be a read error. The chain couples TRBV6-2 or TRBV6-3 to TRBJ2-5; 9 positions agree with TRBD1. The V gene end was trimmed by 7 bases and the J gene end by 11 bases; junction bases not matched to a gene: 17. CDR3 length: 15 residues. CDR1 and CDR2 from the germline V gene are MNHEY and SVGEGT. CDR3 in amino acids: CASTHRGQGSNEQYF. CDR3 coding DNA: TGTGCCAGCACTCACCGGGGACAGGGTAGTAATGAGCAGTACTTC.

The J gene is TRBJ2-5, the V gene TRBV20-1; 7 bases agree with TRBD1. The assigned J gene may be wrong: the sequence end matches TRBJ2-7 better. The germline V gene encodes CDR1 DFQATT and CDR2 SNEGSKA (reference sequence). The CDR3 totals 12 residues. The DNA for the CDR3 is TGCAGTGCTAGTGAGACAGGGCGCGAGCAGTACTTC. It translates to CSASETGREQYF.

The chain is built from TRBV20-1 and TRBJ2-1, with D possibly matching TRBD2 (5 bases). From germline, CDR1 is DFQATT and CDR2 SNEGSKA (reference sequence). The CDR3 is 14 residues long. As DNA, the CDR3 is TGCAGCCCACAACCGGGATCAACGAGGACTGAGCAGTTCTTC. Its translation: CSPQPGSTRTEQFF.

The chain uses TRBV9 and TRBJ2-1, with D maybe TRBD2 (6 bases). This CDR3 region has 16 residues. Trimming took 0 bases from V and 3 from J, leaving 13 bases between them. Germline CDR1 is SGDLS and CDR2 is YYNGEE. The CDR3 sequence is CASSVGGRGGYNEQFF. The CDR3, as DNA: TGTGCCAGCAGCGTAGGTGGGCGGGGTGGCTACAATGAGCAGTTCTTC. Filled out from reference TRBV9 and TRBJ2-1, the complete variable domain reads DSGVTQTPKHLITATGQRVTLRCSPRSGDLSVYWYQQSLDQGLQFLIQYYNGEERAKGNILERFSAQQFPDLHSELNLSSLELGDSALYFCASSVGGRGGYNEQFFGPGTRLTVL.

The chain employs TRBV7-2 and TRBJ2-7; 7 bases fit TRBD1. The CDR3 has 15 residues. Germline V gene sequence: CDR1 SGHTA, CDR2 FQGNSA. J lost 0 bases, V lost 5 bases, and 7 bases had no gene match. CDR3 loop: CASSTYRGYSYEQYF. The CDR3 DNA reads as TGTGCCAGCAGCACATACAGGGGTTACTCCTACGAGCAGTACTTC.

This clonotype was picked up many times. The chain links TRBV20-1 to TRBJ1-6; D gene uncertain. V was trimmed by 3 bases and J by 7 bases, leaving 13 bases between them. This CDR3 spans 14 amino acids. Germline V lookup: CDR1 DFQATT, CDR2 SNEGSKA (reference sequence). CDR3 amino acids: CSARLGPENSPLHF. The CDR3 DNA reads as TGCAGTGCTAGGCTCGGCCCCGAAAATTCACCCCTCCACTTT.

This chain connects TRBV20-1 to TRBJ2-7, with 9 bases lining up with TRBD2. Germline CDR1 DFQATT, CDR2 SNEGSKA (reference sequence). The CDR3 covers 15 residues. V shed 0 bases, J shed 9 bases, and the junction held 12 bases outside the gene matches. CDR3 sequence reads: CSARDRQRGADGQYF. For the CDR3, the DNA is TGCAGTGCTAGAGATCGCCAGCGGGGGGCCGACGGGCAGTACTTC.

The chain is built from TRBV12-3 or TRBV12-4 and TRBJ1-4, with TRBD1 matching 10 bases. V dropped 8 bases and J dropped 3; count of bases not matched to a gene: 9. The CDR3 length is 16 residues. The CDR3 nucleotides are TGTGCCAGCCGAAAGGGACAGGGGTTACCTAATGAAAAACTGTTTTTT. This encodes CASRKGQGLPNEKLFF.

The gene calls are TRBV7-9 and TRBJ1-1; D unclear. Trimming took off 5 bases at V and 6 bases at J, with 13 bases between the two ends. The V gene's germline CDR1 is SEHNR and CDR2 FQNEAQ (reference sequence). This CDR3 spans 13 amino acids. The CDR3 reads CASSPTLGAEAFF. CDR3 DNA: TGTGCCAGCAGCCCGACCCTGGGAGCTGAAGCTTTCTTT.

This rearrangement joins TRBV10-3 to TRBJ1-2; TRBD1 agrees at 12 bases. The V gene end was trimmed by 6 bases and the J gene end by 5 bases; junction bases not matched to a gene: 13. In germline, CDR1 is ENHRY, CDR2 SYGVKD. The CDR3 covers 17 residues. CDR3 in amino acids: CAIRRPPGQGAEYGYTF. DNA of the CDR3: TGTGCCATCAGAAGACCCCCGGGACAGGGGGCGGAATATGGCTACACCTTC.

The CDR3 is CASSQASARGYEQYF. As DNA, the CDR3 is TGTGCCAGCAGCCAAGCCAGCGCTAGGGGTTACGAGCAGTACTTC. The chain employs TRBV4-2 and TRBJ2-7, with D maybe TRBD1 (5 bases). V dropped 1 base and J dropped 4 bases, with 14 bases sitting between them. Germline-derived CDR1 and CDR2 are LGHNA and YNFKEQ. The CDR3 is 15 residues long.

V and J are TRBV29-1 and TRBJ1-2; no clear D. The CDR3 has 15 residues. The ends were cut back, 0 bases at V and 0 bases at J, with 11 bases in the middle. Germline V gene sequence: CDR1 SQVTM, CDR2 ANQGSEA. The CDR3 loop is CSVEESQAANYGYTF. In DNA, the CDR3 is TGCAGCGTTGAAGAATCCCAGGCCGCTAACTATGGCTACACCTTC.

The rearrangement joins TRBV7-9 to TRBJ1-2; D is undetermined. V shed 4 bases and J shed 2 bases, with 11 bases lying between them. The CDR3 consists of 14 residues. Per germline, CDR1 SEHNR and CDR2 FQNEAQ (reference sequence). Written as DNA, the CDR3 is TGTGCCAGCAGCTCGAGTGGGGTCAACTATGGCTACACCTTC. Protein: CASSSSGVNYGYTF.

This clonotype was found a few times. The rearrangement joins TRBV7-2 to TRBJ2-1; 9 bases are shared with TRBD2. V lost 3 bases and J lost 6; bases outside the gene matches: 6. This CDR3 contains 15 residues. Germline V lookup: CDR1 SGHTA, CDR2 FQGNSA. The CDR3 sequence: CASSLVELAGNEQFF. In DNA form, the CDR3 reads TGTGCCAGCAGCTTGGTCGAACTAGCGGGCAATGAGCAGTTCTTC.

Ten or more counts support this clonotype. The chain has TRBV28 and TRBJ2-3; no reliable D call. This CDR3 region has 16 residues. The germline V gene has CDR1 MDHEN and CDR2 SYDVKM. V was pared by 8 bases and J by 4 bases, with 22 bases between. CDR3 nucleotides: TGTGCCAGCGGGTCTATAGTGGGATTCGATTCAGATACGCAGTATTTT. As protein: CASGSIVGFDSDTQYF.

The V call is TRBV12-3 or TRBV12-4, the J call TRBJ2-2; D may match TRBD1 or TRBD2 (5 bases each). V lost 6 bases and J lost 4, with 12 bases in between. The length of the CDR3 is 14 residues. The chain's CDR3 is CASSPPGRTGELFF. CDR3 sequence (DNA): TGTGCCAGCAGCCCGCCGGGGCGCACCGGGGAGCTGTTTTTT.

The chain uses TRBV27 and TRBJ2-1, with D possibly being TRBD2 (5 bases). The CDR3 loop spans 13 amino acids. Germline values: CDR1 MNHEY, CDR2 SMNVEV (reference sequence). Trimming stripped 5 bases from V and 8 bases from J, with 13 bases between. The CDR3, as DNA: TGTGCCAGCAGTGTAACTAGTTTGTATGAGCAGTTCTTC. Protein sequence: CASSVTSLYEQFF.

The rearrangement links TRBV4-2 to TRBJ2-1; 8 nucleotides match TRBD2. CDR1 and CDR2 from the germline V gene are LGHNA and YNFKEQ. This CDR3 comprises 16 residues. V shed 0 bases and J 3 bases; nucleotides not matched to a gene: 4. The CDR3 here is CASSQEGAGVYNEQFF. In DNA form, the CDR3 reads TGTGCCAGCAGCCAAGAAGGAGCGGGGGTCTACAATGAGCAGTTCTTC.